The 12 T cell receptor beta chains in this list originate from one sample, sequenced in a study of blood T cell repertoires in COVID-19. Some clones are missing from TCRdb's copy, which holds only in-frame ones; the method was immunoSEQ multiplex PCR. Of 150,000 to 200,000 clones in the sample, 70% to 90% are singletons; the top ten hold about 10%. What was sequenced was peripheral blood. The receptors were gathered from a human donor with active or convalescent COVID-19. The donor label of this sample is uncertain.

The rearrangement links TRBV27 to TRBJ1-4; 7 nucleotides line up with TRBD1. V lost 3 bases and J lost 5; bases outside the gene matches: 6. CDR1 and CDR2 from the germline V gene are MNHEY and SMNVEV (reference sequence). This CDR3 is built from 15 residues. This CDR3 reads CASSFARGGNEKLFF. DNA of the CDR3: TGTGCCAGCAGTTTCGCCCGAGGGGGCAATGAAAAACTGTTTTTT.

The chain employs TRBV19 and TRBJ1-1; 7 nucleotides align to TRBD1. V was clipped by 8 bases and J by 4 bases; unmatched bases: 16. This CDR3 has 16 residues. The V gene's germline CDR1 is LNHDA and CDR2 SQIVND (reference sequence). CDR3 DNA sequence: TGTGCCAGTCTTGGGACAGTACGTTTTAGGGGCACTGAAGCTTTCTTT. Protein: CASLGTVRFRGTEAFF. The variable domain in full, with the rest retrieved from reference TRBV19 and TRBJ1-1, is DGGITQSPKYLFRKEGQNVTLSCEQNLNHDAMYWYRQDPGQGLRLIYYSQIVNDFQKGDIAEGYSVSREKKESFPLTVTSAQKNPTAFYLCASLGTVRFRGTEAFFGQGTRLTVV.

The CDR3 DNA reads as TGTGCCACCAGCAGCCAAAACAGTGGTCGGTATAATTCACCCCTCCACTTT. Protein sequence: CATSSQNSGRYNSPLHF. V gene TRBV15 combines with J gene TRBJ1-6, with D unclear. V lost 3 bases and J 4 bases, leaving 16 bases between the germline ends. The CDR3 runs to 17 residues. CDR1 LNHNV and CDR2 YYDKDF come from the germline V gene (reference sequence).

This chain joins TRBV11-2 and TRBJ1-6; TRBD1 matches at 7 bases. V shed 5 bases and J 4 bases; nucleotides not matched to a gene: 5. The CDR3 has 15 amino acids. CDR1 and CDR2 from the germline V gene are SGHAT and FQNNGV. The CDR3 DNA sequence: TGTGCCAGCAGCCTTGGGACAGATTATAATTCACCCCTCCACTTT. Its protein is CASSLGTDYNSPLHF.

The V gene is TRBV30, the J gene TRBJ1-1; no definite D call. Trimming removed 2 bases from V and 1 base from J, with 5 bases in between. The germline gives CDR1 GTSNPN, CDR2 SVGIG (reference sequence). This CDR3 comprises 12 residues. This CDR3 reads CAWSPQNTEAFF. As DNA, the CDR3 is TGTGCCTGGAGTCCCCAGAACACTGAAGCTTTCTTT.

The chain joins TRBV14 to TRBJ1-6; 7 bases map to TRBD1. J lost 6 bases, V lost 2 bases, and 4 bases had no gene match. Germline values: CDR1 SGHDN, CDR2 FVKESK. The CDR3 consists of 15 residues. The CDR3 nucleotides read TGTGCCAGCAGCCAACGGACAGGACGTAATTCACCCCTCCACTTT. Amino acid sequence: CASSQRTGRNSPLHF.

The chain carries TRBV28 and TRBJ1-3; 10 nucleotides agree with TRBD1. The CDR3 is made up of 15 amino acids. CDR1 MDHEN and CDR2 SYDVKM come from the germline V gene. V dropped 6 bases and J dropped 11; count of bases not matched to a gene: 13. The CDR3 region is CASREPGQGRRSIYF. Here the CDR3 DNA reads TGTGCCAGCAGGGAACCGGGACAGGGGAGACGATCCATATATTTT.

CDR3 nucleotide sequence: TGTGCCAGCAGTTTATTCCCGGGACAGTCCTACGAGCAGTACTTC. This codes for CASSLFPGQSYEQYF. This chain joins TRBV28 and TRBJ2-7; 7 bases fit TRBD1. The CDR3 spans 15 residues. Germline V lookup: CDR1 MDHEN, CDR2 SYDVKM. J lost 1 base, V lost 1 base, and 4 bases had no gene match.

CDR3 amino acids: CASSMDGNYGYTF. For the CDR3, the DNA is TGTGCCAGCAGCATGGACGGTAACTATGGCTACACCTTC. The rearrangement joins TRBV5-4 to TRBJ1-2; no clear D gene. There are 13 residues in the CDR3. Germline V gene lookup returns CDR1 SGHNT and CDR2 YYREEE (reference sequence). V shed 4 bases and J shed 1 base, with 8 bases lying between them.

The chain links TRBV25-1 to TRBJ2-3; D is possibly TRBD1 (6 bases). Trimming left V 6 bases short and J 2 bases short, with 12 bases between. The CDR3 loop spans 14 amino acids. The germline gives CDR1 MGHDK, CDR2 SYGVNS. CDR3: CASSSGEFTDTQYF. The DNA of the CDR3 is TGTGCCAGCAGCTCAGGGGAGTTCACAGATACGCAGTATTTT.

The genes are TRBV7-9 and TRBJ1-4; possible D gene TRBD1, 5 bases. CDR1 SEHNR and CDR2 FQNEAQ come from the germline V gene (reference sequence). CDR3 length: 16 amino acids. The V end lost 6 bases, the J end lost 0 bases, and 14 bases lay between the germline ends. CDR3: CASSSSDSTTNEKLFF. The CDR3 DNA sequence: TGTGCCAGCAGTTCTTCCGACAGTACAACTAATGAAAAACTGTTTTTT.

This chain links TRBV2 with TRBJ2-4; 8 bases fit TRBD2. Germline V gives CDR1 SNHLY, CDR2 FYNNEI. The CDR3 contains 15 residues. Trimming took 5 bases from V and 0 from J; bases not matched to a gene: 3. The chain's CDR3 is CASSTSGLAKNIQYF. The CDR3 region has the DNA TGTGCCAGCAGTACTAGCGGTCTAGCCAAAAACATTCAGTACTTC.